The 13 T cell receptor beta chains given below trace back to one sample, sequenced in a study of T-cell reconstitution after alpha-beta-depleted transplantation in children. Library preparation (for TCRbeta) was performed with unique molecular identifiers. One entry per CDR3 protein results from TCRdb running MiXCR on the PCR reads. Among 90,000 to 130,000 distinct CDR3 sequences listed, around a tenth were seen once. The input for sequencing was PBMCs from the stem cell graft donor, taken from the stem cell graft. These receptors originate from a human donor who donated a stem cell graft to a child with acute lymphoblastic leukemia.

This clonotype was counted at least ten times. The chain uses TRBV12-3 or TRBV12-4 and TRBJ1-5, with unresolved D. V was clipped by 1 base and J by 4 bases, with 17 bases between them. CDR3 size: 17 residues. CDR3 in amino acids: CASSLGGFGELNQPQHF. The CDR3 region has the DNA TGTGCCAGCAGTTTAGGCGGGTTTGGGGAACTAAATCAGCCCCAGCATTTT.

This clonotype was seen many times. This chain connects TRBV20-1 to TRBJ2-1, with 8 bases that match TRBD2. Germline V gene data show CDR1 as DFQATT and CDR2 as SNEGSKA (reference sequence). Losses at the gene ends were 0 bases for V and 6 bases for J; bases not matched to a gene: 4. The CDR3 contains 14 residues. The CDR3 DNA reads as TGCAGTGCTAGAGAGCCTAGCGGGTTCAATGAGCAGTTCTTC. Translation gives CSAREPSGFNEQFF.

This clonotype was recorded at least ten times. At one end the junction does not follow the germline gene, possibly because of a read error. V usage is TRBV6-5 and J usage is TRBJ2-7, with D possibly matching TRBD1 (5 bases). CDR3 size: 17 residues. The germline gives CDR1 MNHEY, CDR2 SVGAGI. The CDR3 region has the DNA TGTGCCATCAGTTACGGGCCAGGGATAGGGATATCCTACGAGCAGTACTTC. Residues: CAISYGPGIGISYEQYF.

V gene TRBV5-1 combines with J gene TRBJ2-1; D may be TRBD1 or TRBD2 (6 bases each). The CDR3 is 15 amino acids. Trimming removed 2 bases from V and 6 bases from J, with 15 bases in between. CDR1 is SGHRS and CDR2 is YFSETQ in the germline V gene. CDR3 in DNA: TGCGCCAGCAGCTTTCGGGGGCTTGAGGGCAATGAGCAGTTCTTC. Its translation is CASSFRGLEGNEQFF. Complete variable domain (other parts from reference TRBV5-1 and TRBJ2-1): KAGVTQTPRYLIKTRGQQVTLSCSPISGHRSVSWYQQTPGQGLQFLFEYFSETQRNKGNFPGRFSGRQFSNSRSEMNVSTLELGDSALYLCASSFRGLEGNEQFFGPGTRLTVL.

At least ten counts were recorded for this clonotype. The V call is TRBV18, the J call TRBJ2-7; 7 bases line up with TRBD1. The CDR3 extends over 16 amino acids. CDR1 is KGHSH, CDR2 LQKENI, per germline. Trimming cost V 4 bases and J 3 bases; bases outside gene matches: 12. The chain's CDR3 is CASSLGVQGQNYEQYF. CDR3 in DNA: TGTGCCAGCTCACTCGGGGTCCAGGGACAGAACTACGAGCAGTACTTC.

This clonotype was found a few times. The chain recombines TRBV5-1 with TRBJ2-5, with TRBD2 matching over 7 bases. Per germline, CDR1 SGHRS and CDR2 YFSETQ. After removal of 2 bases from V and 5 bases from J, the junction contained 15 bases not matched to a gene. This CDR3 comprises 17 residues. CDR3 sequence reads: CASSFAISPTGGETQYF. CDR3 nucleotide sequence: TGCGCCAGCAGCTTTGCTATCTCTCCGACCGGGGGGGAGACCCAGTACTTC.

Many counts were recorded for this clonotype. The chain joins TRBV4-1 to TRBJ2-7; TRBD1 might be the D (5 bases). The V end was cut by 1 base, the J end by 2 bases, with 9 bases between. CDR3 length: 14 residues. Germline V gives CDR1 MGHRA, CDR2 YSYEKL. The CDR3 is CASSQVSTAYEQYF. The DNA for the CDR3 is TGCGCCAGCAGCCAAGTCTCGACAGCCTACGAGCAGTACTTC.

This clonotype was detected a few times. The chain is built from TRBV12-5 and TRBJ2-3; D may be TRBD2 (6 bases). The CDR3 runs 15 residues. V lost 6 bases and J 2 bases, leaving 15 bases between the germline ends. Germline assignment: CDR1 LGHNT and CDR2 FRNRAP. In DNA form, the CDR3 reads TGTGCTAGTGGGTATTCCGGGACTCACACAGATACGCAGTATTTT. This sequence encodes CASGYSGTHTDTQYF.

This clonotype was detected ten times or more. The chain employs TRBV20-1 and TRBJ2-3; 7 bases fit TRBD1. Germline V gene lookup returns CDR1 DFQATT and CDR2 SNEGSKA (reference sequence). J gave up 6 bases and V 2 bases, and 14 bases lay outside the gene matches. This CDR3 comprises 16 residues. CDR3 coding DNA: TGCAGTGCTAGAACGCCGGGACAGACTTTTCTTGATACGCAGTATTTT. Translation gives CSARTPGQTFLDTQYF.

This clonotype was counted between two and nine times. The rearrangement joins TRBV7-3 to TRBJ2-3; TRBD2 matches 8 bases. CDR3 length: 14 residues. Germline V lookup: CDR1 SGHTA, CDR2 FQGTGA. V gave up 7 bases and J gave up 0 bases; unmatched junction bases: 3. The DNA for the CDR3 is TGTGCCAGCAATAGCGGGAAAAGCACAGATACGCAGTATTTT. Protein sequence: CASNSGKSTDTQYF.

This clonotype was detected many times. The rearrangement links TRBV11-2 to TRBJ2-7; TRBD1 aligns across 9 bases. The CDR3 consists of 15 residues. CDR1 and CDR2 from the germline V gene are SGHAT and FQNNGV. The V and J ends lost 3 bases and 9 bases, in that order; junction bases with no gene match: 12. This CDR3 reads CASSLGGGQGVAQYF. The CDR3, as DNA: TGTGCCAGCAGCTTGGGCGGGGGACAGGGAGTTGCGCAGTACTTC.

This clonotype was detected many times. This sequence joins TRBV7-9 and TRBJ2-3, with TRBD2 as a possible D gene (6 bases). V was clipped by 3 bases and J by 3 bases, with 13 bases between them. Looked up from germline, CDR1 is SEHNR and CDR2 is FQNEAQ (reference sequence). The CDR3 spans 15 residues. DNA of the CDR3: TGTGCCAGCAGCTTTTACGGGAGAGGGACAGATACGCAGTATTTT. Protein sequence: CASSFYGRGTDTQYF.

This clonotype was counted ten times or more. The rearrangement joins TRBV20-1 to TRBJ2-7; D could derive from TRBD1 or TRBD2 (6 bases each). The V gene's germline CDR1 is DFQATT and CDR2 SNEGSKA (reference sequence). V shed 6 bases and J shed 2 bases, with 14 bases lying between them. This CDR3 is built from 13 residues. Here the CDR3 DNA reads TGCAGTGCGGCGGGGACAAGAACCTACGAGCAGTACTTC. Translated: CSAAGTRTYEQYF.